Each of the 17 T cell receptor beta chains below was sequenced from the same sample in a study of cytomegalovirus exposure and HLA in healthy donors. Only in-frame clones appear in the TCRdb table, and some are missing; sequencing was by immunoSEQ multiplex PCR. Among about 160,000 clones listed, nearly 90% were seen once. Sequencing was done on a sample of PBMCs. The source is a woman in her late teens or twenties in good health and CMV-seropositive.

V is TRBV5-6 and J is TRBJ2-1; TRBD2 is a possible D gene (6 bases). With 4 bases removed from V and 6 bases from J, the gap between germline ends came to 20 bases. CDR1 is SGHDT, CDR2 YYEEEE, per germline. The CDR3 covers 16 residues. The CDR3 DNA follows: TGTGCCAGCAGCCGAGGGTCGGAGGGCCTTAGCAATGAGCAGTTCTTC. Residues: CASSRGSEGLSNEQFF.

The chain has TRBV2 and TRBJ1-5; D remains ambiguous. V lost 6 bases to trimming and J lost 1 base, with 10 bases between them. This CDR3 region has 14 residues. Per the germline V gene, CDR1 is SNHLY and CDR2 is FYNNEI. CDR3 coding DNA: TGTGCCAGCAGCCGGGGAACCAGCAATCAGCCCCAGCATTTT. Its protein is CASSRGTSNQPQHF.

This chain links TRBV2 with TRBJ2-6; a weak D match, TRBD1 (6 bases). The CDR3 consists of 19 residues. V was trimmed by 1 base and J by 2 bases, leaving 18 bases between them. Germline V gene sequence: CDR1 SNHLY, CDR2 FYNNEI. The CDR3 reads CASSEDWRWAGAGANVLTF. CDR3 nucleotides: TGTGCCAGCAGTGAAGACTGGCGGTGGGCAGGGGCTGGGGCCAACGTCCTGACTTTC.

This clone was recorded a few times. The chain employs TRBV7-9 and TRBJ2-5; D gene uncertain. The CDR3 has 13 residues. Germline assignment: CDR1 SEHNR and CDR2 FQNEAQ (reference sequence). The V end lost 1 base, the J end lost 3 bases, and 6 bases lay between the germline ends. CDR3 nucleotide sequence: TGTGCCAGCAGCTTAGGTGTTAAAGAGACCCAGTACTTC. Protein product: CASSLGVKETQYF.

The chain recombines TRBV4-2 with TRBJ1-3; 7 nucleotides agree with TRBD1. The trim removed 1 base at V and 4 bases at J, leaving 7 bases unmatched. The CDR3 runs 16 residues. From germline, CDR1 is LGHNA and CDR2 YNFKEQ. CDR3 bases: TGTGCCAGCAGCCAAGTCACAGGGGACGGCGGAAACACCATATATTTT. This translates into CASSQVTGDGGNTIYF.

The V gene is TRBV30, the J gene TRBJ2-6; D might be TRBD1 (6 bases). Deletions cut 3 bases from V and 0 bases from J, with 9 bases between. Germline CDR1 and CDR2: GTSNPN and SVGIG (reference sequence). The CDR3 sequence is 15 residues long. CDR3 bases: TGTGCCTGGAGCAGGGGAGCCTCTGGGGCCAACGTCCTGACTTTC. Translated, it gives CAWSRGASGANVLTF.

This clone was found once. The rearrangement links TRBV27 to TRBJ2-7; 10 nucleotides line up with TRBD1. Trimming cost V 4 bases and J 3 bases; bases outside gene matches: 6. Germline CDR1 reads MNHEY; CDR2 reads SMNVEV (reference sequence). This CDR3 has 15 residues. CDR3 sequence reads: CASSSGTGDVYEQYF. The CDR3 DNA reads TGTGCCAGCAGTTCCGGGACAGGGGACGTCTACGAGCAGTACTTC.

The genes are TRBV5-8 and TRBJ2-1; D is undetermined. Trimming removed 2 bases at V and 3 bases at J, with 6 bases between. Germline loops: CDR1 SGHTS, CDR2 YDEGEE. The CDR3 spans 13 residues. CDR3 sequence (DNA): TGTGCCAGCAGCTTTGCAGACTACAATGAGCAGTTCTTC. Residues: CASSFADYNEQFF. Full variable domain (outside the CDR3, taken from reference TRBV5-8 and TRBJ2-1): EAGVTQSPTHLIKTRGQQATLRCSPISGHTSVYWYQQALGLGLQFLLWYDEGEERNRGNFPPRFSGRQFPNYSSELNVNALELEDSALYLCASSFADYNEQFFGPGTRLTVL.

The chain joins TRBV10-3 to TRBJ2-7; D might be TRBD2 (5 bases). The CDR3 has 14 residues. Germline lookup yields CDR1 ENHRY and CDR2 SYGVKD. The V and J ends lost 4 bases and 0 bases respectively, with 10 bases between them. The CDR3 spells CAISVGGSSYEQYF. For the CDR3, the DNA is TGTGCCATCAGTGTTGGTGGGAGCTCCTACGAGCAGTACTTC.

The rearrangement uses TRBV6-1 and TRBJ2-3; a weak D match, TRBD1 (5 bases). The CDR3 consists of 12 residues. Germline V gene data show CDR1 as MNHNS and CDR2 as SASEGT. The ends were cut back, 3 bases at V and 5 bases at J, with 6 bases in the middle. CDR3 DNA: TGTGCCAGCAGTGAGCAGGGAGATACGCAGTATTTT. Protein product: CASSEQGDTQYF.

This clone appeared a few times. This rearrangement joins TRBV7-9 to TRBJ1-1; D gene ambiguous. CDR1 and CDR2 (germline): SEHNR, FQNEAQ (reference sequence). The CDR3 has 12 residues. Between the trimmed V and J ends, which lost 4 bases and 7 bases, there was a span of 10 bases. CDR3 coding DNA: TGTGCCAGCAGCTCGCATCACGGTGAAGCTTTCTTT. It codes for CASSSHHGEAFF.

The chain uses TRBV27 and TRBJ2-2, with 7 positions matching TRBD2. Germline assignment: CDR1 MNHEY and CDR2 SMNVEV (reference sequence). This CDR3 spans 14 amino acids. With 7 bases clipped from V and 4 bases from J, the junction kept 6 bases outside the gene matches. The CDR3 region has the DNA TGTGCCAGCAACAGAGCGGGATCCACCGGGGAGCTGTTTTTT. It translates to CASNRAGSTGELFF.

This clone was seen once. The chain is built from TRBV6-1 and TRBJ1-2; D uncertain. CDR3 length equals 15 residues. Trimming cost V 6 bases and J 5 bases, with 19 bases left between them. Germline V gene data show CDR1 as MNHNS and CDR2 as SASEGT. This CDR3 is CASSVLSVAGYGYTF. CDR3 sequence (DNA): TGTGCCAGCAGCGTTTTATCCGTCGCGGGGTATGGCTACACCTTC.

The V call is TRBV4-1, the J call TRBJ2-3, with unresolved D. The CDR3 length is 17 residues. V was shortened by 4 bases and J by 2 bases, with 19 bases between the two germline ends. Germline lookup yields CDR1 MGHRA and CDR2 YSYEKL. CDR3 bases: TGCGCCAGCAGCCCGCATCGACTTCAATATTCCACAGATACGCAGTATTTT. Residues: CASSPHRLQYSTDTQYF.

The chain is built from TRBV19 and TRBJ1-1; D is perhaps TRBD1 (6 bases). Germline V gene lookup returns CDR1 LNHDA and CDR2 SQIVND (reference sequence). Deletions cut 5 bases from V and 8 bases from J, with 18 bases between. The CDR3 covers 14 residues. The CDR3 sequence: CASSVETRTAEAFF. The CDR3 DNA reads TGTGCCAGTAGTGTTGAAACTCGGACAGCAGAAGCTTTCTTT.

V and J are TRBV30 and TRBJ2-1, with D possibly being TRBD1 (6 bases). Germline CDR1 reads GTSNPN; CDR2 reads SVGIG (reference sequence). Trimming took 8 bases from V and 4 from J, leaving 21 bases between them. This CDR3 spans 15 amino acids. CDR3 DNA sequence: TGTGCCCTTGGCAGGGGCCAAACCAATTACAATGAGCAGTTCTTC. This encodes CALGRGQTNYNEQFF.

The chain is built from TRBV14 and TRBJ2-7; D is unresolved. Germline CDR1 is SGHDN and CDR2 is FVKESK. The ends were cut back, 6 bases at V and 9 bases at J, with 12 bases in the middle. CDR3 length: 11 amino acids. The CDR3 sequence is CASSSTLVQYF. CDR3 DNA: TGTGCCAGCAGTTCCACCCTAGTGCAGTACTTC.